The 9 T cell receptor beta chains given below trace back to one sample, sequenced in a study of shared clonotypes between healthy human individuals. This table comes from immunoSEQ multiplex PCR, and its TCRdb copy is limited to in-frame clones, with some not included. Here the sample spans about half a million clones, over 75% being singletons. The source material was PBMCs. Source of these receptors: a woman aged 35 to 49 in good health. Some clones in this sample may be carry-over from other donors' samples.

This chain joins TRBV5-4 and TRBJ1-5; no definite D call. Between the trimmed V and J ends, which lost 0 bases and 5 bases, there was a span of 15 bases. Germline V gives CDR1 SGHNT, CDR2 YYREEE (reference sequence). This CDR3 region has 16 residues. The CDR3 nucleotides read TGTGCCAGCAGCTTGGACGGGCTGGCAAGCGATCAGCCCCAGCATTTT. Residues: CASSLDGLASDQPQHF.

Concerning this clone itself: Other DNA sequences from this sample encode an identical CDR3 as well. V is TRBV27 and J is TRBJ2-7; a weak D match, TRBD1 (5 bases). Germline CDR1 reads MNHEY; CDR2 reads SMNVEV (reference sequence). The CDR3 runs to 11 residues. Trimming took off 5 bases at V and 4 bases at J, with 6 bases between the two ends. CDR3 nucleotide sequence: TGTGCCAGCAGTACAGGATACGAGCAGTACTTC. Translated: CASSTGYEQYF.

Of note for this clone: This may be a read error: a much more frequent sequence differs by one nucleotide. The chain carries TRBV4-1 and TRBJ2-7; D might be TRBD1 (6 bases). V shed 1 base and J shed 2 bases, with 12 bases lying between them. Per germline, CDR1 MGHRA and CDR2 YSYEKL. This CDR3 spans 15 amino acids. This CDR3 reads CASSQGQEYPYEQYF. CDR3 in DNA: TGCGCCAGCAGCCAAGGACAGGAGTACCCCTACGAGCAGTACTTC.

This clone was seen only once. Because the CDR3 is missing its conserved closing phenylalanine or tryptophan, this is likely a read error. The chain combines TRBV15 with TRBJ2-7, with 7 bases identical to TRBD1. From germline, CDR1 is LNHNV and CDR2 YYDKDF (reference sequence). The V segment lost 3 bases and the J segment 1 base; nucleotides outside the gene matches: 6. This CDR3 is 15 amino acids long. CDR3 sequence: CATSSHQGQSYEQYS. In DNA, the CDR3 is TGTGCCACCAGCAGCCATCAGGGACAGTCCTACGAGCAGTACTCC.

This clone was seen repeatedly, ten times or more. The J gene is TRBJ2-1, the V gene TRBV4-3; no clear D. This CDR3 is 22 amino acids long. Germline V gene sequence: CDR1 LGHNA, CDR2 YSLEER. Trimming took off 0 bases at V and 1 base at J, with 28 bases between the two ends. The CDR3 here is CASSQDTPPGPGSAPSYNEQFF. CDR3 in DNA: TGCGCCAGCAGCCAAGATACCCCCCCAGGTCCCGGATCAGCCCCATCCTACAATGAGCAGTTCTTC.

The DNA for the CDR3 is TGTGCCTGGAGTGAAGTGACAGGTTCAACTAATGAAAAACTGTTTTTT. Protein: CAWSEVTGSTNEKLFF. The V gene is TRBV30, the J gene TRBJ1-4, with D possibly being TRBD1 (6 bases). Germline values: CDR1 GTSNPN, CDR2 SVGIG (reference sequence). This CDR3 has 16 residues. The germline V and J ends were trimmed by 1 base and 0 bases, with 12 bases remaining between them. Variable domain in full (rest from reference TRBV30 and TRBJ1-4): SQTIHQWPATLVQPVGSPLSLECTVEGTSNPNLYWYRQAAGRGLQLLFYSVGIGQISSEVPQNLSASRPQDRQFILSSKKLLLSDSGFYLCAWSEVTGSTNEKLFFGSGTQLSVL.

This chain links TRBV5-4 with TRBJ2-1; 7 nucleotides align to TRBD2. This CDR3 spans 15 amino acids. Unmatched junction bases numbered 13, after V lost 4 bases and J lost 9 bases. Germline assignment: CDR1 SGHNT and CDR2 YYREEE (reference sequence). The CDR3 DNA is TGTGCCAGCAGCCGCTACCGGGAGGAGGTTATTGAGCAGTTCTTC. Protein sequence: CASSRYREEVIEQFF.

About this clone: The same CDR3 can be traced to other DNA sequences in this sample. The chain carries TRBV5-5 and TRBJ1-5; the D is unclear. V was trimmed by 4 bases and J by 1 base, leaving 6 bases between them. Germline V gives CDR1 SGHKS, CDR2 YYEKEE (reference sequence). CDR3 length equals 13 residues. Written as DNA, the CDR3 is TGTGCCAGCAGCCTATCCAGCAATCAGCCCCAGCATTTT. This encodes CASSLSSNQPQHF.

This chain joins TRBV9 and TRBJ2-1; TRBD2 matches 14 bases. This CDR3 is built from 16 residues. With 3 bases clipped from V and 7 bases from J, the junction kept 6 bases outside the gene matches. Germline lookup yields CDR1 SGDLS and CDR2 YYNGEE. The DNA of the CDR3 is TGTGCCAGCAGCGCTGGACTAGCGGGAGGTCGTAATGAGCAGTTCTTC. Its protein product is CASSAGLAGGRNEQFF.